The 13 T cell receptor beta chains below come from one sample, sequenced in a study of T-cell reconstitution after alpha-beta-depleted transplantation in children. A library of TCRbeta sequences, prepared with unique molecular identifiers, was generated. TCRdb re-called the PCR reads through MiXCR, storing one row per CDR3 protein. The sample consists of 60,000 to 70,000 distinct CDR3 sequences, approximately 4.4% of them appearing once. The input for sequencing was PBMCs, mostly from graft donor cells, taken 180 days after TCRalphabeta/CD19-depleted stem cell transplant. These receptors were collected from a boy in the first two years of life who had a stem cell transplant for acute myeloid leukemia, so the T cells may come from the graft donor.

This clonotype was seen at least ten times. The rearrangement uses TRBV12-3 or TRBV12-4 and TRBJ2-2; 8 bases fit TRBD1. V was clipped by 6 bases and J by 3 bases; unmatched bases: 6. This CDR3 contains 15 residues. The CDR3, as DNA: TGTGCCAGCAGGGGCAGGGGGCAGGACACCGGGGAGCTGTTTTTT. Amino acid sequence: CASRGRGQDTGELFF.

This clonotype appeared many times. The chain couples TRBV12-3 or TRBV12-4 to TRBJ1-5; D not resolved. Trimming pared 5 bases from V and 0 bases from J, leaving 11 bases between. There are 15 residues in the CDR3. CDR3 region: CASSAPGYSNQPQHF. Written as DNA, the CDR3 is TGTGCCAGCAGTGCCCCAGGTTATAGCAATCAGCCCCAGCATTTT.

This clonotype was picked up many times. The chain employs TRBV12-3 or TRBV12-4 and TRBJ2-2; 11 bases align to TRBD2. This CDR3 contains 16 residues. Trimming at V came to 4 bases and at J to 6 bases, leaving 7 bases not matched to a gene. CDR3 coding DNA: TGTGCCAGCAGTTCGATAGCGGGGGGGCCACCCGGGGAGCTGTTTTTT. Protein product: CASSSIAGGPPGELFF.

This clonotype came up many times. The rearrangement links TRBV14 to TRBJ1-6; the D gene is possibly TRBD1 (6 bases). The V end lost 2 bases, the J end lost 7 bases, and 6 bases lay between the germline ends. CDR1 is SGHDN and CDR2 is FVKESK in the germline V gene. The CDR3 is 13 amino acids. This CDR3 reads CASSQTGNSPLHF. The CDR3 nucleotides are TGTGCCAGCAGCCAAACAGGGAATTCACCCCTCCACTTT.

This clonotype was seen at least ten times. This CDR3 reads CATSRDWVTAGTEIYGYTF. CDR3 sequence (DNA): TGTGCCACCAGCAGAGATTGGGTCACCGCCGGGACAGAAATCTATGGCTACACCTTC. The gene calls are TRBV15 and TRBJ1-2; 7 bases agree with TRBD1. Germline V lookup: CDR1 LNHNV, CDR2 YYDKDF (reference sequence). This CDR3 spans 19 amino acids. V trimming: 0 bases; J trimming: 4 bases; junction bases outside the gene matches: 17.

The chain carries TRBV20-1 and TRBJ2-6, with D possibly being TRBD1 or TRBD2 (6 bases each). Germline values: CDR1 DFQATT, CDR2 SNEGSKA (reference sequence). This CDR3 has 19 amino acids. Trimming pared 3 bases from V and 1 base from J, leaving 22 bases between. The CDR3 DNA reads as TGCAGTGCTAGCAAACCGGGACATGGTCGGGGGTCTGGGGCCAACGTCCTGACTTTC. Encoded protein: CSASKPGHGRGSGANVLTF.

The table lists this clonotype with many counts. One end of the junction does not line up with germline, which may come from a read error. The gene calls are TRBV5-1 and TRBJ2-2; perhaps TRBD1 as D (6 bases). The CDR3 has 15 residues. The V gene's germline CDR1 is SGHRS and CDR2 YFSETQ. The CDR3 is CASRLGTPNTGELFF. The CDR3 DNA reads TGCGCCAGCAGATTGGGGACACCCAACACCGGGGAGCTGTTTTTT.

The sample holds many counts of this clonotype. V is TRBV7-6 and J is TRBJ2-2; D ambiguous. The V end was cut by 2 bases, the J end by 5 bases, with 6 bases between. The CDR3 length is 13 residues. CDR1 and CDR2 from the germline V gene are SGHVS and FNYEAQ. The CDR3 DNA reads as TGTGCCAGCAGCTTAAGCTGGACCGGGGAGCTGTTTTTT. Its translation: CASSLSWTGELFF.

This clonotype was seen at least ten times. J is TRBJ1-1 and V is TRBV19; TRBD1 aligns across 7 bases. Germline assignment: CDR1 LNHDA and CDR2 SQIVND (reference sequence). V trimming: 3 bases; J trimming: 1 base; junction bases outside the gene matches: 8. This CDR3 has 16 residues. The CDR3 region has the DNA TGTGCCAGTAGTATTCAGGGGGGCGCGGAGAACACTGAAGCTTTCTTT. It yields the protein CASSIQGGAENTEAFF.

The table lists this clonotype with many counts. This chain connects TRBV5-1 to TRBJ2-5, with unresolved D. Germline V CDR1 and CDR2: SGHRS, YFSETQ. V was pared by 4 bases and J by 0 bases, with 7 bases between. The CDR3 has 13 residues. The CDR3 spells CASSPMDQETQYF. The CDR3 coding sequence is TGCGCCAGCAGCCCGATGGACCAAGAGACCCAGTACTTC.

This clonotype was observed at least ten times. This chain uses TRBV12-3 or TRBV12-4 with TRBJ1-6, with D possibly TRBD1 on 5 matching bases. The CDR3 has 14 residues. V gave up 4 bases and J gave up 9 bases, with 13 bases separating them. The CDR3 sequence is CASSYEGLGSPLHF. The CDR3 DNA sequence: TGTGCCAGCAGTTATGAGGGGTTAGGTTCACCCCTCCACTTT.

This clonotype has just a few counts. This chain connects TRBV19 to TRBJ2-2; TRBD2 matches 7 bases. The CDR3 extends over 14 amino acids. Looked up from germline, CDR1 is LNHDA and CDR2 is SQIVND (reference sequence). Trimming took 9 bases from V and 6 from J; bases not matched to a gene: 10. In DNA form, the CDR3 reads TGTGCCAGAAATGGCCGGGGGGTGTCCGGGGAGCTGTTTTTT. Its translation is CARNGRGVSGELFF.

This clonotype was counted ten times or more. The chain carries TRBV5-1 and TRBJ1-1; D is undetermined. Trimming left V 5 bases short and J 4 bases short, with 15 bases between. Per the germline V gene, CDR1 is SGHRS and CDR2 is YFSETQ. This CDR3 is built from 14 residues. The chain's CDR3 is CASSSGLLSTEAFF. The CDR3 DNA reads as TGCGCCAGCAGTTCCGGTTTACTAAGCACTGAAGCTTTCTTT.